These 15 T cell receptor beta chains share one sample of origin, sequenced in a study of shared clonotypes between healthy human individuals. Assay used: immunoSEQ multiplex PCR; TCRdb lists only in-frame clones, some missing. The sample has about 460,000 clones, roughly 80% seen once; the top ten hold about 12%. The sequencing sample was made of PBMCs. These receptors were collected from a woman between 35 and 50 years old in good health. Some clones in this sample may be carry-over from other donors' samples.

This clone has a single count. The DNA of the CDR3 is TGTGCCAGCACCAGACCGGGACTAATAGAATATGAGCAGTTCTTC. Residues: CASTRPGLIEYEQFF. The genes are TRBV6-1 and TRBJ2-1; 7 bases are a match to TRBD2. The CDR3 is 15 residues long. V shed 7 bases and J 8 bases; nucleotides not matched to a gene: 14. Germline CDR1 MNHNS, CDR2 SASEGT.

This sequence joins TRBV27 and TRBJ1-1; D is undetermined. Trimming pared 4 bases from V and 1 base from J, leaving 10 bases between. The germline gives CDR1 MNHEY, CDR2 SMNVEV (reference sequence). There are 14 residues in the CDR3. The CDR3 DNA is TGTGCCAGCAGTTCAGATTACAGGAACACTGAAGCTTTCTTT. It codes for CASSSDYRNTEAFF.

This chain uses TRBV23-1 with TRBJ2-5; the match to TRBD1 covers 7 bases. The last part of the DNA fits TRBJ2-7 better; the J call may be wrong. TRBV23-1 falls under the ORF class, with uncertain function. The CDR3 is 14 amino acids. The CDR3, as DNA: TGCGCCAGCAGTCACCCAGGGGGTGGGTACGAGCAGTACTTC. This translates into CASSHPGGGYEQYF.

CDR3 DNA sequence: TGTGCCAGCAGCTTAGATCGGACTCACTACAATGAGCAGTTCTTC. Its translation: CASSLDRTHYNEQFF. The chain recombines TRBV5-4 with TRBJ2-1, with D tentatively TRBD2 (5 bases). With 2 bases removed from V and 3 bases from J, the gap between germline ends came to 12 bases. Germline lookup yields CDR1 SGHNT and CDR2 YYREEE (reference sequence). The CDR3 extends over 15 amino acids.

The gene calls are TRBV2 and TRBJ1-2; D may be TRBD1 (5 bases). The V end was cut by 2 bases, the J end by 10 bases, with 14 bases between. The CDR3 totals 13 residues. CDR1 is SNHLY, CDR2 FYNNEI, per germline. The CDR3 is CASSELGVGLYTF. DNA of the CDR3: TGTGCCAGCAGTGAATTAGGGGTCGGTCTCTACACCTTC.

CDR3 residues: CASSPTSGTSGSDEQFF. As DNA, the CDR3 is TGCGCCAGCAGCCCAACCTCCGGGACTAGCGGGAGCGATGAGCAGTTCTTC. This rearrangement joins TRBV5-1 to TRBJ2-1; TRBD2 aligns across 14 bases. The CDR3 totals 17 residues. Germline V gene lookup returns CDR1 SGHRS and CDR2 YFSETQ. V lost 4 bases to trimming and J lost 8 bases; unmatched junction nucleotides: 11.

Worth noting for this clone: A far more abundant clone sits one base away, making this likely a read error. The chain employs TRBV5-4 and TRBJ2-5, with a possible D match to TRBD2 (5 bases). The CDR3 contains 14 residues. The V gene lost 1 base and the J gene lost 11 bases, with 18 bases spanning the gap. CDR1 SGHNT and CDR2 YYREEE come from the germline V gene (reference sequence). The CDR3 region has the DNA TGTGCCAGCAGCTTGTTCGGGAACTCCTACGGGCAGTACTTC. It encodes CASSLFGNSYGQYF.

The J gene is TRBJ2-7, the V gene TRBV5-1; 11 bases fit TRBD2. Trimming removed 2 bases from V and 3 bases from J; junction bases left unmatched: 7. The CDR3 loop spans 16 amino acids. Germline V gene sequence: CDR1 SGHRS, CDR2 YFSETQ. The CDR3 region has the DNA TGCGCCAGCAGCTTCGGGACTAGCGGAGGGGGCTACGAGCAGTACTTC. Amino acid sequence: CASSFGTSGGGYEQYF. Complete variable domain (other parts from reference TRBV5-1 and TRBJ2-7): KAGVTQTPRYLIKTRGQQVTLSCSPISGHRSVSWYQQTPGQGLQFLFEYFSETQRNKGNFPGRFSGRQFSNSRSEMNVSTLELGDSALYLCASSFGTSGGGYEQYFGPGTRLTVT.

V gene TRBV18 combines with J gene TRBJ1-1; possibly TRBD1 for D (5 bases). Germline V lookup: CDR1 KGHSH, CDR2 LQKENI. The CDR3 spans 15 residues. V lost 5 bases, J lost 1 base, and 14 bases lay in between. CDR3: CASSGGSRQNTEAFF. DNA for the CDR3: TGTGCCAGCTCAGGGGGGAGTAGGCAGAACACTGAAGCTTTCTTT. The variable domain in full, completed from reference TRBV18 and TRBJ1-1, reads NAGVMQNPRHLVRRRGQEARLRCSPMKGHSHVYWYRQLPEEGLKFMVYLQKENIIDESGMPKERFSAEFPKEGPSILRIQQVVRGDSAAYFCASSGGSRQNTEAFFGQGTRLTVV.

The chain employs TRBV20-1 and TRBJ1-1; perhaps TRBD1 as D (6 bases). Germline V gene data show CDR1 as DFQATT and CDR2 as SNEGSKA (reference sequence). This CDR3 region has 11 residues. Trimming pared 7 bases from V and 9 bases from J, leaving 15 bases between. The CDR3 nucleotides are TGCAGTGTCTCGTTCAGGGGAAAAGCTTTCTTT. This translates into CSVSFRGKAFF.

This rearrangement joins TRBV18 to TRBJ2-6; 9 bases agree with TRBD1. With 4 bases clipped from V and 2 bases from J, the junction kept 0 bases outside the gene matches. Germline V gives CDR1 KGHSH, CDR2 LQKENI. CDR3 size: 15 residues. The CDR3 is CASSRQGAGANVLTF. As DNA, the CDR3 is TGTGCCAGCTCACGACAGGGGGCTGGGGCCAACGTCCTGACTTTC.

A remark on this clone: A far larger clone is one base from this, pointing to a likely read error. Other DNA sequences in this specimen translate into the identical CDR3. The genes are TRBV4-3 and TRBJ2-3; 10 bases agree with TRBD2. Germline V gene lookup returns CDR1 LGHNA and CDR2 YSLEER. The CDR3 has 15 amino acids. The CDR3 protein is CASSQAGGPADTQYF. The CDR3 bases are TGCGCCAGTAGCCAAGCGGGAGGGCCGGCAGATACGCAGTATTTT.

Comment on this clone: This is likely an artifact of a read error, given a far larger clone one base away. J is TRBJ1-1 and V is TRBV30, with D uncertain. The CDR3 has 13 amino acids. From germline, CDR1 is GTSNPN and CDR2 SVGIG (reference sequence). Written as DNA, the CDR3 is TGTGCCTGGAATCGGGATTTGTACACTGAAGCTCTCTTT. Protein product: CAWNRDLYTEALF.

The rearrangement joins TRBV6-1 to TRBJ2-1; TRBD2 matches 8 bases. The V gene's germline CDR1 is MNHNS and CDR2 SASEGT. The CDR3 loop spans 14 amino acids. V shed 7 bases and J 4 bases; nucleotides not matched to a gene: 6. The CDR3 sequence is CASKPRGGYNEQFF. The CDR3 DNA sequence: TGTGCCAGCAAACCCCGGGGGGGGTACAATGAGCAGTTCTTC.

To note about this clone: One base away lies a much larger clone, so this may be a sequencing read error. It is likely a read error, because the conserved phenylalanine at the end of the CDR3 is missing. The genes are TRBV9 and TRBJ2-7; D ambiguous. Germline CDR1 reads SGDLS; CDR2 reads YYNGEE. The ends were cut back, 0 bases at V and 2 bases at J, with 9 bases in the middle. This CDR3 has 14 amino acids. CDR3 bases: TGTGCCAGCAGCGTAGGTGGTCTTCCCTACGAGCAGTACCTC. Protein: CASSVGGLPYEQYL.